This T cell receptor (beta chain) derives from a study of T cell repertoires in cytomegalovirus infection. About the study: The public TCR beta signatures pointed to both CMV infection and matching HLA type. Findings and limits, study-wide: There were HLA-C-restricted CMV-specific TCR beta clonotypes dominating the ex vivo response. Based on cumulative public TCR beta family frequency, carriers of CMV plus the relevant HLA were identified.

A few counts support this clonotype. Its matching antigen is unknown. TCRdb re-analysed the reads in MiXCR, keeping a single row per CDR3 protein. The profile shows about 530,000 distinct CDR3 sequences, about 26% of them singletons. Trimming pared 0 bases from V and 0 bases from J, leaving 9 bases between. The CDR3 totals 15 residues. Germline V gene data show CDR1 as DFQATT and CDR2 as SNEGSKA (reference sequence). The sample was PBMCs. This sequence joins TRBV20-1 and TRBJ2-1, with D maybe TRBD2 (5 bases). This TCR was recovered from a human donor in good health (CMV status not recorded). Some clones in this sample may be carry-over from other donors' samples. CDR3 in DNA: TGCAGTGCTAGAGACCAGGACTCCTCCTACAATGAGCAGTTCTTC. Translated: CSARDQDSSYNEQFF.